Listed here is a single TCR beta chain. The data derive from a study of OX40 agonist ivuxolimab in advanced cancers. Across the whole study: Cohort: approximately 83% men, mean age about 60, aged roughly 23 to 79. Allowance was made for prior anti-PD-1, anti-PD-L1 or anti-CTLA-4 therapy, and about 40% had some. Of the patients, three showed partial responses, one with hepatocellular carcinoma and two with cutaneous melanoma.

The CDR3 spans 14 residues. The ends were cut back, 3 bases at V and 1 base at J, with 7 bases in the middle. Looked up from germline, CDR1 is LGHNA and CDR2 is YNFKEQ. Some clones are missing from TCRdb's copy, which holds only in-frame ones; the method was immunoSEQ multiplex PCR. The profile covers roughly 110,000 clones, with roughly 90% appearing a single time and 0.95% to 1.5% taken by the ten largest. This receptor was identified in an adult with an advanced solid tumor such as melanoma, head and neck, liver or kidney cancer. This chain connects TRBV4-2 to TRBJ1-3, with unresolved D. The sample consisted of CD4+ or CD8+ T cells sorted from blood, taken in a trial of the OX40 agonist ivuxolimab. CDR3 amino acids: CASSHEKSGNTIYF. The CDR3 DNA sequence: TGTGCCAGCAGCCATGAGAAATCTGGAAACACCATATATTTT.